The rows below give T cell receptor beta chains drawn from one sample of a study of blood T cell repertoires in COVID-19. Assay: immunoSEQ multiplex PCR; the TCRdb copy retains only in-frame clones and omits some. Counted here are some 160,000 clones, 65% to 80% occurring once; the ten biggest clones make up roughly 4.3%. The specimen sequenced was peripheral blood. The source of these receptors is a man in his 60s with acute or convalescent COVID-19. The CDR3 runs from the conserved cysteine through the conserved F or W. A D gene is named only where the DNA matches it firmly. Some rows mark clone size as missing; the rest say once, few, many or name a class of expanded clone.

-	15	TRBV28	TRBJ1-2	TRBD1	TGTGCCAGCAGCTCAGGGGGCGGACAGGGGTCGGGCTACACCTTC	CASSSGGGQGSGYTF
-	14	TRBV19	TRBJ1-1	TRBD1	TGTGCCAGTAGTTCGACAGGGACCGACACTGAAGCTTTCTTT	CASSSTGTDTEAFF
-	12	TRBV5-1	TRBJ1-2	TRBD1	TGCGCCAGCAGCCCGGACAGGGGTGGCTACACCTTC	CASSPDRGGYTF
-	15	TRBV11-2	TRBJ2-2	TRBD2	TGTGCCAGCGGGAGGGGACTAGCGGGCACCGGGGAGCTGTTTTTT	CASGRGLAGTGELFF
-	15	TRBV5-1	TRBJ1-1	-	TGCGCCAGCAGCTTGGTTCTAGCCACGAACACTGAAGCTTTCTTT	CASSLVLATNTEAFF
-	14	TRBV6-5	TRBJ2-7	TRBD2	TGTGCCAGCACTGGGACTAGCGGGAGGAGGGAGCAGTACTTC	CASTGTSGRREQYF
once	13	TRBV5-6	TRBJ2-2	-	TGTGCCAGCAGCTTGAGCCACACCGGGGAGCTGTTTTTT	CASSLSHTGELFF
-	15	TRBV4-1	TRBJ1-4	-	TGCGCCAGCAGCCAAGATCGCGGATCGAGTGAAAAACTGTTTTTT	CASSQDRGSSEKLFF
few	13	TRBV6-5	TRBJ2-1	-	TGTGCCAGCAGCAGACTAGTACACAATGAGCAGTTCTTC	CASSRLVHNEQFF
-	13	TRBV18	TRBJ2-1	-	TGTGCCAGCAACACAGTGGTACACAATGAGCAGTTCTTC	CASNTVVHNEQFF
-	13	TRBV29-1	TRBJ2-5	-	TGCAGCGTTGAATTGGGAGGAGGGCAGACCCAGTACTTC	CSVELGGGQTQYF
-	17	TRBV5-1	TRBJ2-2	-	TGCGCCAGCGCAGCCGACGCGGGGTTCGGGAACACCGGGGAGCTGTTTTTT	CASAADAGFGNTGELFF
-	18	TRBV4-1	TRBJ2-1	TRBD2	TGCGCCAGCAGCCAAAAAAGCGGGAGGGCCGACTCCTACAATGAGCAGTTCTTC	CASSQKSGRADSYNEQFF
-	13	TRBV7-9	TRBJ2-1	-	TGTGCCAGCAGGACACTAGTAACGAATGAGCAGTTCTTC	CASRTLVTNEQFF
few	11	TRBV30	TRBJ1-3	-	TGTGCCTGGAGCGTCGGGGACACCATATATTTT	CAWSVGDTIYF
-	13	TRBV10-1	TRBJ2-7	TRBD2	TGCGCCAGCCAGACTAGCGGGAGCTACGAGCAGTACTTC	CASQTSGSYEQYF
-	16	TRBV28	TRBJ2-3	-	TGTGCCAGCAGCCTAGCTGAGGAGGCTAGCACAGATACGCAGTATTTT	CASSLAEEASTDTQYF
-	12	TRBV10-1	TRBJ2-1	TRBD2	TGCGCCAGTTCAGCGGGGGGTAATGAGCAGTTCTTC	CASSAGGNEQFF
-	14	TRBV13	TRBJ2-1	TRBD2	TGTGCCAGCAGACCCGTAGCGGGAGTTAGTGAGCAGTTCTTC	CASRPVAGVSEQFF
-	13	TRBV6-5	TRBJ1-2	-	TGTGCCAGCAGTTCCCGACAGAATTATGGCTACACCTTC	CASSSRQNYGYTF
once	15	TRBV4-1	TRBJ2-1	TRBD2	TGCGCCAGCAGCCCAGATGCGGGAGGGCCTTATGAGCAGTTCTTC	CASSPDAGGPYEQFF
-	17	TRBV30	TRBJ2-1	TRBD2	TGTGCCTGGAGTCCTATTACCGGGACTAGCTCCTACAATGAGCAGTTCTTC	CAWSPITGTSSYNEQFF
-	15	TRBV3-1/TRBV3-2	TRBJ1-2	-	TGTGCCAGCAGCCCCACCCCAGGGTCTGGCTATGGCTACACCTTC	CASSPTPGSGYGYTF
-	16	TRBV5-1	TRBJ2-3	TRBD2	TGCGCCAGCAGCTTCGCGACTAGCGGGGAGAGGGATACGCAGTATTTT	CASSFATSGERDTQYF
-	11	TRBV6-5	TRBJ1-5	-	TGTGCCAGCGCGAGCAATCAGCCCCAGCATTTT	CASASNQPQHF
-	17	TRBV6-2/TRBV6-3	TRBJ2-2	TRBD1	TGTGCCAGCAGTTACCCGGGACAGGGGGCGCGCACCGGGGAGCTGTTTTTT	CASSYPGQGARTGELFF
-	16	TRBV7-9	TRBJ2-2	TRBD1	TGTGCCAGCAGCTCCACCGGGACAGGGGGTCCCGGGGAGCTGTTTTTT	CASSSTGTGGPGELFF
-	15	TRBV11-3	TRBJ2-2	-	TGTGCCAGCAGCCCAGGGGGGAGTTGGACCGGGGAGCTGTTTTTT	CASSPGGSWTGELFF
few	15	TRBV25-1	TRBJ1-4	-	TGTGCCAGCAGTGAAATGGGGGGGGCTGGAGAAAAACTGTTTTTT	CASSEMGGAGEKLFF
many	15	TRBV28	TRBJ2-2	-	TGTGCCAGCAGTTCCGAGACACAGGGTATCGGGGAGCTGTTTTTT	CASSSETQGIGELFF
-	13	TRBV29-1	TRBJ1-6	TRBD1	TGCAGCGTTTCCGGGACAGGAAATTCACCCCTCCACTTT	CSVSGTGNSPLHF
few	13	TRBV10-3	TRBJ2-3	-	TGTGCCATCAGTGATGAACAGGCAGATACGCAGTATTTT	CAISDEQADTQYF
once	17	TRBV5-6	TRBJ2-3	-	TGTGCCAGCAGCTTGGAGGGGTGGGCTAGCGGCACAGATACGCAGTATTTT	CASSLEGWASGTDTQYF
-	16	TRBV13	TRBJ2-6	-	TGTGCCAGCAGCTTAGAGGCTAGCCCTGGGGCCAACGTCCTGACTTTC	CASSLEASPGANVLTF
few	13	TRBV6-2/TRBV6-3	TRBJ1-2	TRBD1	TGTGCCAGCAGTAGCGGGACAGGGCATGGCTACACCTTC	CASSSGTGHGYTF
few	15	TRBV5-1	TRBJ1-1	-	TGCGCCAGCAGCTTACCGACCGGGAAAGTCACTGAAGCTTTCTTT	CASSLPTGKVTEAFF
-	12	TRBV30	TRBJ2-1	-	TGTGCCTGGAGTAGCGGCCCTCGCGCTGTCTTCTTC	CAWSSGPRAVFF
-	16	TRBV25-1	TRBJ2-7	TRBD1	TGTGCCAGCTTACGATGGGACAGGGGGCCTTCCTACGAGCAGTACTTC	CASLRWDRGPSYEQYF
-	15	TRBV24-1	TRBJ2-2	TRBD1	TGTGCCACCAGTGTAGACAGGGGAAGAACCGGGGAGCTGTTTTTT	CATSVDRGRTGELFF
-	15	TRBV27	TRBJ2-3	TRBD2	TGTGCCAGCAGCCGAGCGGGAGACCGTGCAGATACGCAGTATTTT	CASSRAGDRADTQYF
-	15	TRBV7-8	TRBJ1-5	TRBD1	TGTGCCAGCAGCTTAGGAACAGGGGGAAATCAGCCCCAGCATTTT	CASSLGTGGNQPQHF
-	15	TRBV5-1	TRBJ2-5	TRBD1	TGCGCCAGCAGTTTTGGACAGGGCACACAAGAGACCCAGTACTTC	CASSFGQGTQETQYF
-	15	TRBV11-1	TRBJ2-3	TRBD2	TGTGCCAGCAGCTCTCGGGAGGTTAACACAGATACGCAGTATTTT	CASSSREVNTDTQYF
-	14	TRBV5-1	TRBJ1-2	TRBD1	TGCGCCAGCAGCCCGGGGACAGGGAAGGCTGGCTACACCTTC	CASSPGTGKAGYTF
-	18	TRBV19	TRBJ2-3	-	TGTGCCAGTAGTATTTGGGCCCAACTTCACGAAAGCACAGATACGCAGTATTTT	CASSIWAQLHESTDTQYF
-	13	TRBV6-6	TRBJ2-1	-	TGTGCCAGCAGCTGGCAGACAGTGGATGAGCAGTTCTTC	CASSWQTVDEQFF
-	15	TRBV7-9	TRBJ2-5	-	TGTGCCAGCAGCGCCAACTACGCCCCGGAAGAGACCCAGTACTTC	CASSANYAPEETQYF
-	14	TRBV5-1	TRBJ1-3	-	TGCGCCAGCAGCTTAGGGAGGGTTGGAAACACCATATATTTT	CASSLGRVGNTIYF
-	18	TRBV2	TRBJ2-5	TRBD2	TGTGCCAGCAGTGTGGGGGAGGGACTAGCGGGAGCTGGGGAGACCCAGTACTTC	CASSVGEGLAGAGETQYF
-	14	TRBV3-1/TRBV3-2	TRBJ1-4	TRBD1	TGTGCCAGCAGCCCAGGGGGCGCTGGTGAAAAACTGTTTTTT	CASSPGGAGEKLFF
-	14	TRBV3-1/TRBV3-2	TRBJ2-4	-	TGTGCCAGCAGGCCTAATGCCGGGTCCTTTATTCAGTACTTC	CASRPNAGSFIQYF
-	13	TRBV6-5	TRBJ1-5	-	TGTGCCACCCAACTAGCCCCCCGACAGCCCCAGCATTTT	CATQLAPRQPQHF
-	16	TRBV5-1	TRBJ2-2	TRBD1	TGCGCCAGCAGACAGGGGGCGATACATTCCACCGGGGAGCTGTTTTTT	CASRQGAIHSTGELFF
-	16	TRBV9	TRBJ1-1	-	TGTGCCAGCAGCGTAGGGGCAGGGGCCATGAACACTGAAGCTTTCTTT	CASSVGAGAMNTEAFF